This passage covers 3 T cell receptor beta chains from one sample sequenced in a study of blood T cell repertoires in COVID-19. The method was immunoSEQ multiplex PCR; TCRdb's version includes in-frame clones alone and lacks a portion of them. The sample has approximately 140,000 clones, about 81% seen once. Specimen: PBMCs or T cells enriched from blood (not recorded which). The receptors stem from a man aged 35-49 years with acute COVID-19.

The rearrangement uses TRBV12-3 or TRBV12-4 and TRBJ1-1; D remains unclear. The CDR3 runs to 12 residues. V lost 8 bases and J lost 7, with 14 bases in between. CDR3 protein: CASASSGFEAFF. In nucleotides, the CDR3 is TGTGCCAGCGCATCGTCAGGTTTTGAAGCTTTCTTT.

The genes are TRBV7-2 and TRBJ1-2, with 11 bases aligning to TRBD1. The CDR3 has 16 residues. Looked up from germline, CDR1 is SGHTA and CDR2 is FQGNSA. Trimming at V came to 3 bases and at J to 5 bases, leaving 8 bases not matched to a gene. The CDR3 DNA reads as TGTGCCAGCAGCTTTGGACAGGGGGCCGGCGAATATGGCTACACCTTC. It yields the protein CASSFGQGAGEYGYTF.

The CDR3 region has the DNA TGTGCCAGCAGCCAGGACGACAGGGACTACGAGCAGTACTTC. It translates to CASSQDDRDYEQYF. The genes are TRBV3-1 (or the pseudogene TRBV3-2) and TRBJ2-7; 7 bases fit TRBD1. V lost 3 bases and J lost 3; bases outside the gene matches: 5. The CDR3 totals 14 residues. Germline values: CDR1 LGHDT, CDR2 YNNKEL (reference sequence).